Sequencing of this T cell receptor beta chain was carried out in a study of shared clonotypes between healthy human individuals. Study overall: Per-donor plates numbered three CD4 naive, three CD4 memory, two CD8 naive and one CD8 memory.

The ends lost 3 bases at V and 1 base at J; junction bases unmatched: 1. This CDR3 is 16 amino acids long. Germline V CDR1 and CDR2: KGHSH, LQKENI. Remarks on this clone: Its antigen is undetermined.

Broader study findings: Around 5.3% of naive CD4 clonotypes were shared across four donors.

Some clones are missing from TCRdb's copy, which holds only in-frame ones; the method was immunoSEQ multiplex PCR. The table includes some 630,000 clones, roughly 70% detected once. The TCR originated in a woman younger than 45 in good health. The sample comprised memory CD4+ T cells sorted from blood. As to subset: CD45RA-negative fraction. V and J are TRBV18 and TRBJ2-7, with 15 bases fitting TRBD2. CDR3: CASSPGTSGRSYEQYF. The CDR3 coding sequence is TGTGCCAGCTCACCCGGGACTAGCGGGAGGTCCTACGAGCAGTACTTC. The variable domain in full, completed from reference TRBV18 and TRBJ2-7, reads NAGVMQNPRHLVRRRGQEARLRCSPMKGHSHVYWYRQLPEEGLKFMVYLQKENIIDESGMPKERFSAEFPKEGPSILRIQQVVRGDSAAYFCASSPGTSGRSYEQYFGPGTRLTVT.